This T cell receptor (beta chain) was profiled in a study of graft-versus-host responses after intestinal transplantation. The wider study: Multivisceral, liver-intestinal, or isolated intestinal grafts went to recipients. Tacrolimus and steroids were given for about 3 years to all recipients after anti-thymocyte globulin induction. Study conclusions and caveats: GvH clonotypes were identified within recipient marrow, with a subset emerging first in ileum or blood.

TCRdb's table, derived via immunoSEQ multiplex PCR, lists solely in-frame clones and lacks some. The sample includes 20,000 to 25,000 clones, 55% to 60% of them seen just once. The culture paired some 200,000 irradiated violet-dye-labeled stimulators with some 200,000 CFSE-labeled responders. Germline CDR1 reads MNHEY; CDR2 reads SMNVEV (reference sequence). The CDR3 contains 15 residues. Trimming stripped 5 bases from V and 7 bases from J, with 18 bases between. The chain couples TRBV27 to TRBJ2-1; D may be TRBD2 (6 bases). The clonotype was recovered from a human patient who received an intestinal transplant. The source was alloreactive CD4+ T cells from a mixed lymphocyte reaction culture, collected before intestinal transplant. Described subset: CFSE-low proliferating T cells sorted from approximately six-day pre-transplant mixed lymphocyte reaction (GvH or HvG direction). CDR3 in DNA: TGTGCCAGCAGTACACCGGGACTCCTCATTAATGAGCAGTTCTTC. It codes for CASSTPGLLINEQFF.